The clone carrying this T cell receptor (beta chain) was detected many times. Attachment of unique molecular identifiers to individual cDNA molecules was performed. MiXCR, run by TCRdb on the 5' RACE reads, gives a single entry per CDR3 protein. The sample carries tens of thousands of distinct CDR3 sequences, 3% to 4% recorded once. The data were obtained in a study of early T cells in non-severe SARS-CoV-2 infection. This sequence originates from an adult who was a healthcare worker with PCR-confirmed SARS-CoV-2 infection or an uninfected control (not recorded which). Sequencing used whole blood.

CDR3 DNA: TGTGCCAGTAGCCCGGGACTCCCCCTTTACTACGAGCAGTACTTC. Residues: CASSPGLPLYYEQYF. The chain recombines TRBV19 with TRBJ2-7; D may be TRBD2 (6 bases). The V end was cut by 6 bases, the J end by 3 bases, with 18 bases between. The germline V gene encodes CDR1 LNHDA and CDR2 SQIVND (reference sequence). The CDR3 runs to 15 residues.